Reported below is one T cell receptor (beta chain). This CDR3 is also generated by other DNA sequences in the sample. Regarding donors, all were healthy bone marrow donors. The PCR made use of 60 Vbeta and 13 Jbeta primers. The data were produced by immunoSEQ multiplex PCR, yet TCRdb's version contains in-frame clones alone and is incomplete. The table lists roughly 120,000 clones, with roughly 1% in the top ten. These data originate in a study of cytomegalovirus exposure and HLA in healthy donors. Overall study context: In a previous analysis, around 120 million unique TCR beta sequences were found from roughly 200 million T cells.

Sequencing was carried out using PBMCs. This receptor was taken from a young man in good health and CMV-seronegative.

The DNA of the CDR3 is TGCGCCAGCAGCCTTAGCACAGATACGCAGTATTTT. Translation: CASSLSTDTQYF. The chain is built from TRBV5-1 and TRBJ2-3; D unresolved. Trimming left V 4 bases short and J 0 bases short, with 3 bases between. Germline CDR1 and CDR2: SGHRS and YFSETQ. This CDR3 is 12 amino acids long.